The 29 T cell receptor beta chains below were found in one sample sequenced in a study of blood T cell repertoires in COVID-19. Measured with immunoSEQ multiplex PCR; TCRdb has only the in-frame clones, and not every one. Of roughly 200,000 clones in the sample, nearly 90% are singletons; the top ten hold less than 4.5%. Sequencing was carried out using PBMCs or T cells enriched from blood (not recorded which). Receptors originate from a woman in her twenties or thirties with acute COVID-19.

The rearrangement uses TRBV7-9 and TRBJ2-1; TRBD2 agrees at 10 bases. The ends lost 4 bases at V and 5 bases at J; junction bases unmatched: 11. The CDR3 is 17 residues long. CDR1 and CDR2 (germline): SEHNR, FQNEAQ (reference sequence). As DNA, the CDR3 is TGTGCCAGCAGCTCAGGTCTTAGCGGGGGGCAGCACAATGAGCAGTTCTTC. It yields the protein CASSSGLSGGQHNEQFF. The entire variable domain, with the rest obtained from reference TRBV7-9 and TRBJ2-1, is as follows: DTGVSQNPRHKITKRGQNVTFRCDPISEHNRLYWYRQTLGQGPEFLTYFQNEAQLEKSRLLSDRFSAERPKGSFSTLEIQRTEQGDSAMYLCASSSGLSGGQHNEQFFGPGTRLTVL.

CDR3 loop: CASSEVPGQGNTEAFF. The CDR3, as DNA: TGTGCCAGCAGTGAAGTCCCGGGACAGGGGAACACTGAAGCTTTCTTT. The rearrangement links TRBV6-4 to TRBJ1-1; TRBD1 aligns across 9 bases. The germline V gene has CDR1 MRHNA and CDR2 SNTAGT. V shed 3 bases, J shed 1 base, and the junction held 6 bases outside the gene matches. CDR3 length: 16 amino acids.

J is TRBJ2-6 and V is TRBV28; D might be TRBD1 (6 bases). Deletions cut 4 bases from V and 0 bases from J, with 16 bases between. The CDR3 runs 18 residues. Per germline, CDR1 MDHEN and CDR2 SYDVKM. CDR3 sequence (DNA): TGTGCCAGCAGTTCGTGGGGGCCGCGGAGCTCTGGGGCCAACGTCCTGACTTTC. It is translated as CASSSWGPRSSGANVLTF.

This sequence joins TRBV7-9 and TRBJ1-2, with 10 bases fitting TRBD1. The CDR3 is made up of 16 amino acids. Unmatched junction bases numbered 12, after V lost 5 bases and J lost 6 bases. In germline, CDR1 is SEHNR, CDR2 FQNEAQ (reference sequence). Written as DNA, the CDR3 is TGTGCCAGCAGCCCTACCGGGACAGGGGCGTATGATGGCTACACCTTC. Translating gives CASSPTGTGAYDGYTF. Based on the CDR3 plus reference TRBV7-9 and TRBJ1-2, the full variable domain is DTGVSQNPRHKITKRGQNVTFRCDPISEHNRLYWYRQTLGQGPEFLTYFQNEAQLEKSRLLSDRFSAERPKGSFSTLEIQRTEQGDSAMYLCASSPTGTGAYDGYTFGSGTRLTVV.

The V gene is TRBV4-1, the J gene TRBJ2-3; perhaps TRBD1 as D (5 bases). Between the trimmed V and J ends, which lost 1 base and 5 bases, there was a span of 7 bases. CDR3 length: 13 amino acids. CDR1 MGHRA and CDR2 YSYEKL come from the germline V gene. The DNA of the CDR3 is TGCGCCAGCAGCCAAGTTAGGGGAGATACGCAGTATTTT. Residues: CASSQVRGDTQYF.

The chain carries TRBV5-1 and TRBJ2-1, with 11 bases that match TRBD2. This CDR3 comprises 19 residues. Germline assignment: CDR1 SGHRS and CDR2 YFSETQ. Trimming at V came to 0 bases and at J to 0 bases, leaving 8 bases not matched to a gene. CDR3 residues: CASSLAGTSGGSSYNEQFF. DNA of the CDR3: TGCGCCAGCAGCTTGGCCGGGACTAGCGGTGGTAGCTCCTACAATGAGCAGTTCTTC.

The chain has TRBV18 and TRBJ1-3; no clear D. Germline lookup yields CDR1 KGHSH and CDR2 LQKENI. Trimming shortened V by 0 bases and J by 2 bases, and 8 bases separated the two germline ends. The CDR3 length is 15 residues. The CDR3 DNA sequence: TGTGCCAGCTCACCACCCGGCCAGGCTGGAAACACCATATATTTT. As protein: CASSPPGQAGNTIYF.

The V call is TRBV9, the J call TRBJ1-1; a weak D match, TRBD1 (6 bases). The length of the CDR3 is 12 residues. CDR1 and CDR2 (germline): SGDLS, YYNGEE. V gave up 4 bases and J gave up 4 bases, with 8 bases separating them. CDR3 region: CASSTGFTEAFF. The DNA of the CDR3 is TGTGCCAGCAGCACAGGGTTCACTGAAGCTTTCTTT.

The chain is built from TRBV10-1 and TRBJ2-2; D unclear. The V gene lost 4 bases and the J gene lost 4 bases, with 13 bases spanning the gap. Per the germline V gene, CDR1 is WNHNN and CDR2 is SYGVQD (reference sequence). This CDR3 has 15 amino acids. The CDR3 coding sequence is TGCGCCAGCAGTGGCTCGGGTTTCAGCACCGGGGAGCTGTTTTTT. Translating gives CASSGSGFSTGELFF.

J is TRBJ1-2 and V is TRBV4-2; TRBD1 agrees at 7 bases. The junction had 9 bases not matched to a gene; V was cut back by 1 base and J by 7 bases. Germline V gene sequence: CDR1 LGHNA, CDR2 YNFKEQ. CDR3 length equals 15 residues. CDR3 amino acids: CASSQGITGASGYTF. The CDR3 DNA sequence: TGTGCCAGCAGCCAAGGAATTACAGGGGCGTCTGGCTACACCTTC.

V and J are TRBV4-1 and TRBJ2-1; 8 bases line up with TRBD2. Trimming took 2 bases from V and 8 from J; bases not matched to a gene: 17. CDR3 length equals 18 residues. Looked up from germline, CDR1 is MGHRA and CDR2 is YSYEKL. The chain's CDR3 is CASSQPPPQRGSGYEQFF. The CDR3 DNA reads as TGCGCCAGCAGCCAACCACCGCCCCAGCGGGGGTCAGGTTATGAGCAGTTCTTC.

This chain uses TRBV2 with TRBJ2-1; maybe TRBD2 (6 bases). There are 14 residues in the CDR3. Trimming cost V 10 bases and J 6 bases, with 19 bases left between them. CDR1 is SNHLY, CDR2 FYNNEI, per germline. CDR3 amino acids: CATTQIGGGNEQFF. CDR3 DNA sequence: TGTGCCACCACCCAAATTGGGGGAGGCAATGAGCAGTTCTTC.

V and J are TRBV28 and TRBJ1-2; 9 bases are a match to TRBD1. Trimming cost V 5 bases and J 6 bases; bases outside gene matches: 4. The CDR3 is 13 residues long. Germline V CDR1 and CDR2: MDHEN, SYDVKM. DNA for the CDR3: TGTGCCAGCAGTCCTGGACAGGGGAATGGCTACACCTTC. As protein: CASSPGQGNGYTF.

The rearrangement joins TRBV6-5 to TRBJ1-6; D gene uncertain. CDR1 and CDR2 from the germline V gene are MNHEY and SVGAGI. The CDR3 is 14 residues long. V dropped 6 bases and J dropped 1 base, with 7 bases sitting between them. In DNA form, the CDR3 reads TGTGCCAGCAGGGAGGGATCCTATAATTCACCCCTCCACTTT. Protein sequence: CASREGSYNSPLHF.

This chain links TRBV7-9 with TRBJ1-5; perhaps TRBD1 as D (5 bases). V lost 3 bases and J 3 bases, leaving 9 bases between the germline ends. The CDR3 runs to 14 residues. The germline V gene encodes CDR1 SEHNR and CDR2 FQNEAQ (reference sequence). DNA of the CDR3: TGTGCCAGCAGCTTTACAGGTATCAATCAGCCCCAGCATTTT. Amino acid sequence: CASSFTGINQPQHF.

V usage is TRBV5-6 and J usage is TRBJ2-5; 9 bases fit TRBD1. The ends lost 4 bases at V and 5 bases at J; junction bases unmatched: 12. The germline gives CDR1 SGHDT, CDR2 YYEEEE. CDR3 length: 16 residues. CDR3 bases: TGTGCCAGCAGCAGGACCGCGGGACAGGGTGCGGAGACCCAGTACTTC. It codes for CASSRTAGQGAETQYF.

The chain links TRBV5-1 to TRBJ1-2; TRBD1 matches at 7 bases. The CDR3 loop spans 14 amino acids. V dropped 2 bases and J dropped 7; count of bases not matched to a gene: 8. Germline V lookup: CDR1 SGHRS, CDR2 YFSETQ. The CDR3 protein is CASSFFDRESGYTF. CDR3 bases: TGCGCCAGCAGCTTTTTCGACAGGGAGTCTGGCTACACCTTC.

J is TRBJ2-5 and V is TRBV5-4, with 8 bases aligning to TRBD2. After removal of 1 base from V and 1 base from J, the junction contained 9 bases not matched to a gene. Germline V gene data show CDR1 as SGHNT and CDR2 as YYREEE (reference sequence). There are 17 residues in the CDR3. This chain's CDR3 is CASSLSLAGGLQETQYF. The CDR3 bases are TGTGCCAGCAGCTTGTCTCTTGCGGGGGGCCTCCAAGAGACCCAGTACTTC.

J is TRBJ2-3 and V is TRBV27, with 9 nucleotides matching TRBD2. The length of the CDR3 is 15 residues. Losses at the gene ends were 5 bases for V and 4 bases for J; bases not matched to a gene: 7. Germline lookup yields CDR1 MNHEY and CDR2 SMNVEV (reference sequence). CDR3 in amino acids: CASSPSGVVADTQYF. CDR3 sequence (DNA): TGTGCCAGCAGTCCTAGCGGGGTTGTGGCAGATACGCAGTATTTT.

This chain connects TRBV27 to TRBJ1-2, with 7 bases lining up with TRBD1. V was clipped by 7 bases and J by 3 bases; unmatched bases: 8. Per germline, CDR1 MNHEY and CDR2 SMNVEV (reference sequence). The CDR3 totals 14 residues. CDR3 coding DNA: TGTGCCAGCACCCCGACAGGGTTAGACTATGGCTACACCTTC. Translating gives CASTPTGLDYGYTF.

J is TRBJ1-3 and V is TRBV6-5, with a weak D call TRBD1 (6 bases). The germline CDR1 and CDR2 sequences are MNHEY and SVGAGI. The CDR3 totals 13 residues. V was trimmed by 6 bases and J by 4 bases, leaving 10 bases between them. The CDR3 loop is CASRAGTGNTIYF. The DNA of the CDR3 is TGTGCCAGCAGGGCCGGGACAGGAAACACCATATATTTT.

The chain carries TRBV6-2 or TRBV6-3 and TRBJ1-6; D unclear. This CDR3 contains 16 residues. V lost 4 bases and J 12 bases, leaving 22 bases between the germline ends. Per germline, CDR1 MNHEY and CDR2 SVGEGT. CDR3 in amino acids: CASSFLTGEPRGPLHF. CDR3 coding DNA: TGTGCCAGCAGTTTCCTAACCGGGGAACCTCGCGGACCCCTCCACTTT.

The rearrangement joins TRBV28 to TRBJ2-7, with D maybe TRBD1 (6 bases). This CDR3 has 12 residues. The germline V gene encodes CDR1 MDHEN and CDR2 SYDVKM. The V and J ends lost 4 bases and 6 bases respectively, with 10 bases between them. The CDR3 nucleotides are TGTGCCAGCAGTTACAGGGTAGGCGAGCAGTACTTC. It specifies CASSYRVGEQYF.

The rearrangement uses TRBV18 and TRBJ2-3, with 10 bases that match TRBD2. The ends lost 5 bases at V and 5 bases at J; junction bases unmatched: 10. CDR3 length: 16 amino acids. Germline lookup yields CDR1 KGHSH and CDR2 LQKENI. The chain's CDR3 is CASSTRTSGVEDTQYF. DNA of the CDR3: TGTGCCAGCTCAACAAGAACTAGCGGGGTCGAAGATACGCAGTATTTT.

The V gene is TRBV18, the J gene TRBJ1-5; D remains unclear. The CDR3 runs to 15 residues. Germline V gene lookup returns CDR1 KGHSH and CDR2 LQKENI. The V and J ends lost 2 bases and 1 base respectively, with 9 bases between them. The CDR3 here is CASSPGPDSNQPQHF. Written as DNA, the CDR3 is TGTGCCAGCTCACCAGGGCCAGACAGCAATCAGCCCCAGCATTTT.

The chain employs TRBV5-1 and TRBJ1-1; perhaps TRBD1 as D (5 bases). The CDR3 totals 16 residues. V lost 3 bases, J lost 1 base, and 16 bases lay in between. The germline gives CDR1 SGHRS, CDR2 YFSETQ. CDR3 sequence (DNA): TGCGCCAGCAGCTCCCTAGGGGCGAAACAGAACACTGAAGCTTTCTTT. It yields the protein CASSSLGAKQNTEAFF.

The genes are TRBV7-9 and TRBJ1-1; TRBD1 might be the D (5 bases). CDR1 SEHNR and CDR2 FQNEAQ come from the germline V gene (reference sequence). Trimming cost V 4 bases and J 1 base, with 13 bases left between them. The CDR3 is 15 residues long. This chain's CDR3 is CASSWDFTANTEAFF. CDR3 nucleotide sequence: TGTGCCAGCAGCTGGGACTTTACGGCGAACACTGAAGCTTTCTTT. The full variable domain, completed using reference TRBV7-9 and TRBJ1-1, is DTGVSQNPRHKITKRGQNVTFRCDPISEHNRLYWYRQTLGQGPEFLTYFQNEAQLEKSRLLSDRFSAERPKGSFSTLEIQRTEQGDSAMYLCASSWDFTANTEAFFGQGTRLTVV.

V usage is TRBV9 and J usage is TRBJ1-2, with 7 bases aligning to TRBD1. V lost 4 bases to trimming and J lost 2 bases; unmatched junction nucleotides: 8. Germline CDR1 and CDR2: SGDLS and YYNGEE. The CDR3 totals 15 residues. CDR3 coding DNA: TGTGCCAGCAGCACCCGACAGGGAGGCAACTATGGCTACACCTTC. It encodes CASSTRQGGNYGYTF.

The J gene is TRBJ2-7, the V gene TRBV5-1; TRBD1 matches 9 bases. J was trimmed by 5 bases and V by 0 bases; bases with no gene match: 6. The CDR3 runs to 15 residues. From germline, CDR1 is SGHRS and CDR2 YFSETQ. The CDR3 sequence is CASSLGGTGTHEQYF. The DNA of the CDR3 is TGCGCCAGCAGCTTGGGGGGGACAGGGACGCACGAGCAGTACTTC.